This TCR beta chain was recorded in a study of CXCR3-negative and CXCR3-positive naive CD8 T cells. General study results and limits: Comparison of naive CXCR3-negative and CXCR3-positive cells revealed similar TRBV-TRBJ usage, while memory cells differed.

Germline V gene sequence: CDR1 DFQATT, CDR2 SNEGSKA (reference sequence). This CDR3 has 15 residues. Details on this clonotype: Its antigen remains unidentified.

The authors made the TRB cDNA libraries by 5' RACE using UMI labels. TCRdb processed the 5' RACE reads again and assigns one entry to each CDR3 protein, with no DNA. Its table records about 45,000 distinct CDR3 sequences. This receptor was obtained from a human donor in good health. Some clones in this sample may be carry-over from other donors' samples. The sequenced sample was memory CD8+ T cells from blood. This sequence joins TRBV20-1 and TRBJ2-2; TCRdb designates TRBD1, a call that cannot be tested without DNA. The CDR3 sequence is CSARLGTSNTGELFF.